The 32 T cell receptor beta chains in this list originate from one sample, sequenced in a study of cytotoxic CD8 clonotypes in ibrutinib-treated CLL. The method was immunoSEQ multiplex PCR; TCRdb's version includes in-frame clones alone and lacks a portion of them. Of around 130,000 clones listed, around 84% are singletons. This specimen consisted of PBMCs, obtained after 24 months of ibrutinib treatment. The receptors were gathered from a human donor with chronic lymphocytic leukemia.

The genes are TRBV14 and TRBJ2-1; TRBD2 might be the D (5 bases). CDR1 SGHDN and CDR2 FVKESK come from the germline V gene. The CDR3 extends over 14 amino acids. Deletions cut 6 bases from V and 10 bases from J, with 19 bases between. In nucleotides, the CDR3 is TGTGCCAGCAGTCGTAATGGGTACGGGAAGGAGCAGTTCTTC. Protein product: CASSRNGYGKEQFF.

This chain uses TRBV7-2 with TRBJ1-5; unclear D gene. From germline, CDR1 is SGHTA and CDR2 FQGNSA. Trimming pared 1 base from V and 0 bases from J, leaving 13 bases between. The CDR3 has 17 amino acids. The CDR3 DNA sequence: TGTGCCAGCAGCTTAGGGCTGTTGACTCATAGCAATCAGCCCCAGCATTTT. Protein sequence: CASSLGLLTHSNQPQHF.

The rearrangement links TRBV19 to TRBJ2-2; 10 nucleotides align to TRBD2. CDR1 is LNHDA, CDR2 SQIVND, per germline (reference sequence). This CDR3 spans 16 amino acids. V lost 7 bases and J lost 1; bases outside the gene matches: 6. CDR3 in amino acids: CASTLAGELNTGELFF. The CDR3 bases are TGTGCCAGTACGCTAGCGGGGGAATTGAACACCGGGGAGCTGTTTTTT.

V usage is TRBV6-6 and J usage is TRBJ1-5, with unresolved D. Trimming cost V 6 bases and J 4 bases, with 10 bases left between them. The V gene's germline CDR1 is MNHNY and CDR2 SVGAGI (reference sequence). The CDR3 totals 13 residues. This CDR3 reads CASRATGNQPQHF. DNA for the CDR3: TGTGCCAGCAGGGCAACGGGAAATCAGCCCCAGCATTTT.

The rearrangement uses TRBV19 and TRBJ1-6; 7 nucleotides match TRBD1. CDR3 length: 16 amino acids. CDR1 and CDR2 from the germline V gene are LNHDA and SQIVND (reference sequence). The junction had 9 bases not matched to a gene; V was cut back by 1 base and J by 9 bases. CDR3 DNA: TGTGCCAGTAGTATAGTCTTTGACAGGGCGGGTTCACCCCTCCACTTT. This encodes CASSIVFDRAGSPLHF. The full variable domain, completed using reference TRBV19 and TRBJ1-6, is DGGITQSPKYLFRKEGQNVTLSCEQNLNHDAMYWYRQDPGQGLRLIYYSQIVNDFQKGDIAEGYSVSREKKESFPLTVTSAQKNPTAFYLCASSIVFDRAGSPLHFGNGTRLTVT.

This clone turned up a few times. CDR3 sequence reads: CARELNYGYTF. DNA for the CDR3: TGTGCCCGTGAGCTTAACTATGGCTACACCTTC. The chain couples TRBV2 to TRBJ1-2; D remains unclear. Germline V lookup: CDR1 SNHLY, CDR2 FYNNEI. The V end was cut by 11 bases, the J end by 1 base, with 8 bases between. This CDR3 spans 11 amino acids.

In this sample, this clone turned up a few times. The CDR3 is CASSSRGGSQPQHF. For the CDR3, the DNA is TGTGCCAGCAGTTCCCGGGGGGGCAGTCAGCCCCAGCATTTT. The V and J genes are TRBV6-5 and TRBJ1-5; TRBD1 is a possible D gene (6 bases). Germline CDR1 and CDR2: MNHEY and SVGAGI. The CDR3 contains 14 residues. Trimming removed 4 bases from V and 6 bases from J, with 13 bases in between.

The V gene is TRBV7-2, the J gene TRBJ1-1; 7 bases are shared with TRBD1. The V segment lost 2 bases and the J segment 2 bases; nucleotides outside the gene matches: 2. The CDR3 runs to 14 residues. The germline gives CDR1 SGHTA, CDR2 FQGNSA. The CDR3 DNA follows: TGTGCCAGCAGCTTAACAGGGGCTAACACTGAAGCTTTCTTT. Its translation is CASSLTGANTEAFF.

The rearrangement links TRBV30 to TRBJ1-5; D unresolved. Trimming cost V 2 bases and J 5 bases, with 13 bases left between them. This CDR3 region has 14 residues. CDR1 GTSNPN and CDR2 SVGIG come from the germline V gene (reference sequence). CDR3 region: CAWSSDTRDQPQHF. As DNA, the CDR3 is TGTGCCTGGAGTTCTGACACTAGAGATCAGCCCCAGCATTTT. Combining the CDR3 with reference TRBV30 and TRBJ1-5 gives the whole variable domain SQTIHQWPATLVQPVGSPLSLECTVEGTSNPNLYWYRQAAGRGLQLLFYSVGIGQISSEVPQNLSASRPQDRQFILSSKKLLLSDSGFYLCAWSSDTRDQPQHFGDGTRLSIL.

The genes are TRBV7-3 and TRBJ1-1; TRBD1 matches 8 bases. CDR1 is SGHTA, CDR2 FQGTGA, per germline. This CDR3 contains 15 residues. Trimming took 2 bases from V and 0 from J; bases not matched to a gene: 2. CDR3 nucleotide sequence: TGTGCCAGCAGCTTAGAGGGACAGGTGAACACTGAAGCTTTCTTT. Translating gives CASSLEGQVNTEAFF.

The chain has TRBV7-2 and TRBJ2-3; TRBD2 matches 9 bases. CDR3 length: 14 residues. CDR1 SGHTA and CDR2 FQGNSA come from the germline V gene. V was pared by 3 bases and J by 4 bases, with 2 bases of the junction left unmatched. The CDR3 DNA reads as TGTGCCAGCAGCTTTAGCGGGGGCGCAGATACGCAGTATTTT. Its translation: CASSFSGGADTQYF.

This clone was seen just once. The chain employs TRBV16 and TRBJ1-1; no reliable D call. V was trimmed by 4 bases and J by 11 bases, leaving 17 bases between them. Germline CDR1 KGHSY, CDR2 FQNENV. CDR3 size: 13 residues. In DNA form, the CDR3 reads TGTGCCAGCAGCCGCCGCGTCGGTGTGTCTGCTTTCTTT. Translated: CASSRRVGVSAFF.

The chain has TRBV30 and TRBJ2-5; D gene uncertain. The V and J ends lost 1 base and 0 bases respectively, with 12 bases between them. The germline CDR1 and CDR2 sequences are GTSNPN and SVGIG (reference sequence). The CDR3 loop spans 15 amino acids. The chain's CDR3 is CAWSGSQSYQETQYF. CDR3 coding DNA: TGTGCCTGGAGTGGATCGCAGTCATACCAAGAGACCCAGTACTTC.

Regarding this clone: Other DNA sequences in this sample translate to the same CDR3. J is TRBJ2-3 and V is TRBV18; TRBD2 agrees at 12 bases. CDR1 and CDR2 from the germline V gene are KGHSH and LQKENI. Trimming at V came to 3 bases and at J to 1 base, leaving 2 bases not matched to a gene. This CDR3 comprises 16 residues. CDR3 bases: TGTGCCAGCTCACCCCGGACTAGCGGGGGCACAGATACGCAGTATTTT. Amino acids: CASSPRTSGGTDTQYF.

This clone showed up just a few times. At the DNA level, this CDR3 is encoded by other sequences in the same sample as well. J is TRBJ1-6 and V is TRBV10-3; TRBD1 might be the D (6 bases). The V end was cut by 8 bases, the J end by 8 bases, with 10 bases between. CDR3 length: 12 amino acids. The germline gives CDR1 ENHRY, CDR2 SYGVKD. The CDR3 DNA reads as TGTGCCATCGGTAGGGGGGATTCACCCCTCCACTTT. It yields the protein CAIGRGDSPLHF.

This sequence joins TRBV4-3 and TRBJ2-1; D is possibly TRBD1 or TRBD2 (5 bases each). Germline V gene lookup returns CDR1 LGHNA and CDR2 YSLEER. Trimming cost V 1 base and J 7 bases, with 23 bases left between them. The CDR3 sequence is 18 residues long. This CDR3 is CASSQVVHGTISGNEQFF. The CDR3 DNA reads TGCGCCAGCAGCCAAGTCGTCCATGGGACCATCTCCGGGAATGAGCAGTTCTTC.

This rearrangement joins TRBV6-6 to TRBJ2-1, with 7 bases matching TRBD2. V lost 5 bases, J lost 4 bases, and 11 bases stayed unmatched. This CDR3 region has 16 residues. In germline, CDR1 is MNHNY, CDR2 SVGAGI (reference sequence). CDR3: CASSGGLTSFYNEQFF. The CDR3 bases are TGTGCCAGCAGTGGGGGACTAACCTCCTTTTACAATGAGCAGTTCTTC.

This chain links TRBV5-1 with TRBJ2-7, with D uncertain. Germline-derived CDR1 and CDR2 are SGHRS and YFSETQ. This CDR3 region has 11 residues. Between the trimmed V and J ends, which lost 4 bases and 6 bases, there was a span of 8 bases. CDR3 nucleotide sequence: TGCGCCAGCAGCCTGGTCATCGAGCAGTACTTC. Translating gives CASSLVIEQYF.

The CDR3 spells CASSSTGTGEGETQYF. The DNA of the CDR3 is TGCGCCAGCAGCTCAACCGGGACAGGGGAAGGAGAGACCCAGTACTTC. V gene TRBV5-1 combines with J gene TRBJ2-5; the match to TRBD1 covers 10 bases. This CDR3 spans 16 amino acids. Trimming removed 3 bases from V and 4 bases from J; junction bases left unmatched: 9. Germline V gene lookup returns CDR1 SGHRS and CDR2 YFSETQ.

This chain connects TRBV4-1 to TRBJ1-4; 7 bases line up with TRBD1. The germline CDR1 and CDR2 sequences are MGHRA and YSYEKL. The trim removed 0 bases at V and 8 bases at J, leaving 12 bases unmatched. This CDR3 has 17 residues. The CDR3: CASSQEIVGQRLEKLFF. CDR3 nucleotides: TGCGCCAGCAGCCAAGAAATTGTGGGACAGAGATTAGAAAAACTGTTTTTT.

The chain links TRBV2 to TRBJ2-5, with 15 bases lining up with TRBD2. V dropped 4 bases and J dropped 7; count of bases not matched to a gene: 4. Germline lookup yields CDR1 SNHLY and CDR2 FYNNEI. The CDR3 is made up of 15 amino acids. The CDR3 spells CASSGTSGGGLTQYF. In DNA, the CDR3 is TGTGCCAGCAGTGGGACTAGCGGGGGGGGGCTGACCCAGTACTTC.

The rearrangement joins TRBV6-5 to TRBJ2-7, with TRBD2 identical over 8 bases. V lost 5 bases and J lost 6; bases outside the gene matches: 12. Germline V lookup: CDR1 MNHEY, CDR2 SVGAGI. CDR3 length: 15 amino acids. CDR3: CASSHMGRGVTEQYF. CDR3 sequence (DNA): TGTGCCAGCAGTCACATGGGGCGGGGGGTGACCGAGCAGTACTTC.

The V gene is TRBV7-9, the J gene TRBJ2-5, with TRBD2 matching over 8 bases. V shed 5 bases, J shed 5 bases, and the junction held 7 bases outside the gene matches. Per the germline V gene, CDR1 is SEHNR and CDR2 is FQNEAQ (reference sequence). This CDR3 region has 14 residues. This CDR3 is CASSVPGGGETQYF. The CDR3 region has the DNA TGTGCCAGCAGCGTGCCCGGCGGGGGGGAGACCCAGTACTTC.

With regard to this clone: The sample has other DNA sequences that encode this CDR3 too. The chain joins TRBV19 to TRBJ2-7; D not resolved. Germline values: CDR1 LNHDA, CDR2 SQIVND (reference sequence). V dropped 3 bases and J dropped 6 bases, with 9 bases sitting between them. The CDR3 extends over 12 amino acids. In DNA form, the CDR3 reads TGTGCCAGTAGTATCGGTGGTGGCGAGCAGTACTTC. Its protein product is CASSIGGGEQYF.

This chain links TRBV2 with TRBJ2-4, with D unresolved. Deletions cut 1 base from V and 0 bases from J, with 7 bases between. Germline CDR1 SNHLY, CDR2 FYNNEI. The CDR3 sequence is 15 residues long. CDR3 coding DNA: TGTGCCAGCAGTGAAGACGGGCTAGCCAAAAACATTCAGTACTTC. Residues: CASSEDGLAKNIQYF.

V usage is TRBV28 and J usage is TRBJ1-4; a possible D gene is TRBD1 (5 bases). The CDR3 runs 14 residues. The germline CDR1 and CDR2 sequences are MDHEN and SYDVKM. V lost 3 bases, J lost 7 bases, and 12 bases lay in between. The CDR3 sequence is CASSFHGGSEKLFF. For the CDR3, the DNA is TGTGCCAGCAGTTTTCACGGGGGAAGTGAAAAACTGTTTTTT. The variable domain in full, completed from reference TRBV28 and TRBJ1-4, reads DVKVTQSSRYLVKRTGEKVFLECVQDMDHENMFWYRQDPGLGLRLIYFSYDVKMKEKGDIPEGYSVSREKKERFSLILESASTNQTSMYLCASSFHGGSEKLFFGSGTQLSVL.

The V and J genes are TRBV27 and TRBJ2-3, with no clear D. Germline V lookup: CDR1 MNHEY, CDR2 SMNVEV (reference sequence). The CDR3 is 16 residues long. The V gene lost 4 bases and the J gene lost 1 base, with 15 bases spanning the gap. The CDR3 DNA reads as TGTGCCAGCAGTTACTTAGTCACCCTTGGCACAGATACGCAGTATTTT. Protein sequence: CASSYLVTLGTDTQYF.

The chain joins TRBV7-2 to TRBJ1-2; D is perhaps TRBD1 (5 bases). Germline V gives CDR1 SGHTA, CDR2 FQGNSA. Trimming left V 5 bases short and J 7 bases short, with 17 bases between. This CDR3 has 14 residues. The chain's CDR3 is CASSPLGGGLGYTF. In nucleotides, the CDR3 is TGTGCCAGCAGCCCCTTGGGGGGGGGTCTTGGCTACACCTTC.

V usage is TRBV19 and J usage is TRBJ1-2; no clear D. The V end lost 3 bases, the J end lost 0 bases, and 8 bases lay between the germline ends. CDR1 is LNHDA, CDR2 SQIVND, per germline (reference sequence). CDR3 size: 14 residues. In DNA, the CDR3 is TGTGCCAGTAGTATCTTCGGGGCTAACTATGGCTACACCTTC. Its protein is CASSIFGANYGYTF.

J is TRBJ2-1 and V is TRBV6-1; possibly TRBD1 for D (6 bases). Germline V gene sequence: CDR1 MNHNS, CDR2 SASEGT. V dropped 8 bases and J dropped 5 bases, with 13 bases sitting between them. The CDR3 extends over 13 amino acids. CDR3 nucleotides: TGTGCCAGCGCCACCACAGGGAACAATGAGCAGTTCTTC. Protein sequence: CASATTGNNEQFF.

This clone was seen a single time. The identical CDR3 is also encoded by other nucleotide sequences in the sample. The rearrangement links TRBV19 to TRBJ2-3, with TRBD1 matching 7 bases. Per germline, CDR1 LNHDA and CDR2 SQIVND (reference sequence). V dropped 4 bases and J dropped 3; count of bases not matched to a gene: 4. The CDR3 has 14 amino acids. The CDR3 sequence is CASSTRQGTDTQYF. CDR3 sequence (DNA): TGTGCCAGTAGTACCCGACAGGGAACAGATACGCAGTATTTT.

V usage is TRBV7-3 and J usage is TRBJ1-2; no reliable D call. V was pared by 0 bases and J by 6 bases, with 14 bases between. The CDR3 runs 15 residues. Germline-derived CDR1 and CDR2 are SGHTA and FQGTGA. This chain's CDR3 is CASSLTNFGGDGYTF. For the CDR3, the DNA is TGTGCCAGCAGCTTAACAAATTTCGGCGGAGATGGCTACACCTTC.